These 13 T cell receptor beta chains were sequenced from one sample in a study of blood T cells in healthy people across ages. Sample-barcoded 5' priming and a J-beta primer mix drove a second PCR of about 6 to 11 cycles. TCRdb re-called the 5' RACE reads with MiXCR, one entry per CDR3 protein. The repertoire holds 500,000 to 700,000 distinct CDR3 sequences, approximately 30% seen once, with roughly 14% in the top ten. Sequenced: blood. These receptors all come from an elderly woman in good health.

The chain employs TRBV5-5 and TRBJ1-4; perhaps TRBD1 as D (5 bases). Trimming took 0 bases from V and 2 from J, leaving 5 bases between them. This CDR3 has 14 residues. Germline V gene data show CDR1 as SGHKS and CDR2 as YYEKEE (reference sequence). CDR3 DNA sequence: TGTGCCAGCAGCTTGGGACAGACTAATGAAAAACTGTTTTTT. It specifies CASSLGQTNEKLFF.

The table lists this clonotype with many counts. This chain uses TRBV20-1 with TRBJ2-3, with no clear D. V shed 1 base and J shed 6 bases, with 11 bases lying between them. Per the germline V gene, CDR1 is DFQATT and CDR2 is SNEGSKA (reference sequence). The CDR3 contains 13 residues. The CDR3 is CSARVLFGDTQYF. DNA of the CDR3: TGCAGTGCTAGAGTCCTATTTGGGGATACGCAGTATTTT.

To note about this clonotype: A much larger clonotype is one base distant, so this may be a read error. The chain has TRBV20-1 and TRBJ2-7; a weak D match, TRBD1 (5 bases). The germline V gene encodes CDR1 DFQATT and CDR2 SNEGSKA (reference sequence). Trimming removed 4 bases from V and 2 bases from J, with 15 bases in between. This CDR3 is 14 amino acids long. CDR3 residues: CSATANGRAYEQYF. CDR3 coding DNA: TGCAGTGCTACTGCCAATGGCAGGGCCTACGAGCAGTACTTC.

This sequence joins TRBV12-3 or TRBV12-4 and TRBJ2-3; 11 bases are shared with TRBD1. The CDR3 loop spans 16 amino acids. Trimming removed 1 base from V and 4 bases from J; junction bases left unmatched: 4. CDR3 region: CASSLDGTGGADTQYF. CDR3 nucleotide sequence: TGTGCCAGCAGTTTAGATGGGACAGGGGGAGCAGATACGCAGTATTTT.

This clonotype was seen more than once but under ten times. The gene calls are TRBV18 and TRBJ2-3; D is possibly TRBD1 (5 bases). Trimming removed 3 bases from V and 9 bases from J, with 16 bases in between. This CDR3 has 14 amino acids. Germline V lookup: CDR1 KGHSH, CDR2 LQKENI. The CDR3 spells CASSPYRMHDTQYF. As DNA, the CDR3 is TGTGCCAGCTCACCTTACAGGATGCATGACACGCAGTATTTT.

This clonotype was picked up many times. The chain uses TRBV9 and TRBJ2-5, with TRBD1 matching over 9 bases. V shed 0 bases and J 11 bases; nucleotides not matched to a gene: 11. Germline V CDR1 and CDR2: SGDLS, YYNGEE. The CDR3 length is 15 residues. The CDR3 sequence is CASSVGPGQGREQYF. Written as DNA, the CDR3 is TGTGCCAGCAGCGTAGGGCCGGGACAGGGACGGGAGCAGTACTTC.

Details on this clonotype: The junction departs from germline at one end; a sequencing error may be responsible. The genes are TRBV6-6 and TRBJ2-1; TRBD2 is a possible D gene (5 bases). Germline assignment: CDR1 MNHNY and CDR2 SVGAGI (reference sequence). This CDR3 spans 15 amino acids. CDR3 coding DNA: TGTGCCAACAGTTACACCCAAGGAGGTGGCAATGAGCAGTTCTTC. Translation gives CANSYTQGGGNEQFF.

This clonotype was picked up many times. V and J are TRBV28 and TRBJ1-2, with a tentative D call TRBD1 (5 bases). V shed 5 bases and J shed 1 base, with 11 bases lying between them. This CDR3 is 14 amino acids long. Germline V lookup: CDR1 MDHEN, CDR2 SYDVKM. The CDR3 DNA reads TGTGCCAGCAGTGGGGCAGCGCTTAACTATGGCTACACCTTC. This translates into CASSGAALNYGYTF.

The chain has TRBV20-1 and TRBJ1-1, with D maybe TRBD1 (6 bases). The V gene lost 4 bases and the J gene lost 0 bases, with 12 bases spanning the gap. There are 14 residues in the CDR3. Germline V CDR1 and CDR2: DFQATT, SNEGSKA (reference sequence). The CDR3 region has the DNA TGCAGTGCTACTTCGGACAGCATGAACACTGAAGCTTTCTTT. Its protein is CSATSDSMNTEAFF.

This clonotype has a count of ten or more. CDR3 DNA: TGTGCCAGCAGCACCGACCCCTACGGTGAAAAACTGTTTTTT. It translates to CASSTDPYGEKLFF. The J gene is TRBJ1-4, the V gene TRBV7-2; no clear D gene. V lost 5 bases, J lost 7 bases, and 14 bases lay in between. Germline V gene data show CDR1 as SGHTA and CDR2 as FQGNSA. CDR3 length equals 14 residues.

This clonotype appeared a few times. V is TRBV7-2 and J is TRBJ1-5, with D possibly TRBD1 on 6 matching bases. Looked up from germline, CDR1 is SGHTA and CDR2 is FQGNSA. Trimming removed 4 bases at V and 7 bases at J, with 17 bases between. This CDR3 contains 15 residues. CDR3 bases: TGTGCCAGCAGCTCCGTGAGGGGGGGATACCAGCCCCAGCATTTT. Protein: CASSSVRGGYQPQHF.

This clonotype occurred many times. The rearrangement links TRBV12-3 or TRBV12-4 to TRBJ1-4, with D perhaps TRBD1 (5 bases). The CDR3 has 13 amino acids. V lost 7 bases, J lost 5 bases, and 11 bases lay in between. CDR3 region: CASTGAINEKLFF. CDR3 nucleotides: TGTGCCAGCACCGGGGCCATCAATGAAAAACTGTTTTTT.

This clonotype was seen many times. V usage is TRBV12-5 and J usage is TRBJ2-3; D remains unclear. The CDR3 has 16 residues. Per the germline V gene, CDR1 is LGHNT and CDR2 is FRNRAP. The V end was cut by 0 bases, the J end by 1 base, with 11 bases between. In DNA form, the CDR3 reads TGTGCTAGTGGTTTGGTAGTCTCTGTGGGCACAGATACGCAGTATTTT. Amino acids: CASGLVVSVGTDTQYF.